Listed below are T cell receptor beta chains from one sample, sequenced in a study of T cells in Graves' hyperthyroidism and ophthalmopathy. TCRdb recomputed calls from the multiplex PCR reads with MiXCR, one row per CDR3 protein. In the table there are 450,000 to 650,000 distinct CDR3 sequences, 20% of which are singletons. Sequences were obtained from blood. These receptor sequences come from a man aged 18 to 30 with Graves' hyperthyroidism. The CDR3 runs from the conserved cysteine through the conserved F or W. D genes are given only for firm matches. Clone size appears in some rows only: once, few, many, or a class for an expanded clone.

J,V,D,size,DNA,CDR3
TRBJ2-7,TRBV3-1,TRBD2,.,TGTGCCAGCAGACAAAGCGGGGGGGCCTCCTACGAGCAGTACTTC,CASRQSGGASYEQYF
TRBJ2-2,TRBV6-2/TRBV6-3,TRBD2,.,TGTGTCAGCAGAACTAGCGGGGGAAACACCGGGGAGCTGTTTTTT,CVSRTSGGNTGELFF
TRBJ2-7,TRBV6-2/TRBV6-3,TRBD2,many,TGTGCCAGCAGTTGGGGGACTAGCGAGGCCTACGAGCAGTACTTC,CASSWGTSEAYEQYF
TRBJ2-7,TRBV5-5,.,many,TGTGCCAGCAGCTTCTCAGGGGTAAGCGAGCAGTACTTC,CASSFSGVSEQYF
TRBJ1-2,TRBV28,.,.,TGTGCCAGCAGTTCTGTCAGGAGTGACTATGGCTACACCTTC,CASSSVRSDYGYTF
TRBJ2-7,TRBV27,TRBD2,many,TGTGCCAGCAGAGCTAGCGGTACCTACGAGCAGTACTTC,CASRASGTYEQYF
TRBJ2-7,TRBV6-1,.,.,TGTGCCAGCAGTGTTTTGCAACTCTCCGAGCAGTACTTC,CASSVLQLSEQYF
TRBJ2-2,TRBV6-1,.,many,TGTGCCAGCCAGCGACTAGTTAACACCGGGGAGCTGTTTTTT,CASQRLVNTGELFF
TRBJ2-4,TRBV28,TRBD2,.,TGTGCCAGCAACCGAAGCGGGGGACTCCTCAAAAACATTCAGTACTTC,CASNRSGGLLKNIQYF
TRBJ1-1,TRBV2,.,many,TGTGCCAGCCTGGGGCCGCCGAACACTGAAGCTTCCTTT,CASLGPPNTEASF
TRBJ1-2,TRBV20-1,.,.,TGCAGTGCTAGAAGAGGGGCGACCTATGGCTACACCTTC,CSARRGATYGYTF
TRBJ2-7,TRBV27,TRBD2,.,TGTGCCAGCAGTTTAGGTTGGCGGGGGGGCCACTACGAGCAGTACTTC,CASSLGWRGGHYEQYF
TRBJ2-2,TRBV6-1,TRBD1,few,TGTGCCAGCAGAAGGCAGGGGGTTGGGACCGGGGAGCTGTTTTTT,CASRRQGVGTGELFF
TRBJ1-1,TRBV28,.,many,TGTGCCAGCACCCCATGGGGCAGGGGAAGCACTGAAGCTTTCTTT,CASTPWGRGSTEAFF
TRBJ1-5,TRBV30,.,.,TGTGCCTGGAGTTCTGTCGGCCAGCCCCAGCATTTT,CAWSSVGQPQHF
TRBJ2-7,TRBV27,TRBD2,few,TGTGCCAGCAGTTTTCGACCGGGACTAGCCTACGAGCAGTACTTC,CASSFRPGLAYEQYF
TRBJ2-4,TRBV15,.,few,TGTGCCACCAGTTCCACCAAAAACATTCAGTACTTC,CATSSTKNIQYF
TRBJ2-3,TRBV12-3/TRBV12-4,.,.,TGTGCCAGCAGTTTTCGGGCAGATACGCAGTATTTT,CASSFRADTQYF
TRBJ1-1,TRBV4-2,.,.,TGTGTCGTATGGGGGGCGTCTGAAGCTTTCTTT,CVVWGASEAFF
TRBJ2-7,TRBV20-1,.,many,TGCAGTGCTAGAGATTTGAGGGGTGCCTACGAGCAGTACTTC,CSARDLRGAYEQYF
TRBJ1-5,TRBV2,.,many,TGTGCCAGCAGTGAGGACGGTCCATATAGCAATCAGCCCCAGCATTTT,CASSEDGPYSNQPQHF
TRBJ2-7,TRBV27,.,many,TGTGCCAGCAGCTCCGGCCCGAACGGCTACGAGCAGTACTTC,CASSSGPNGYEQYF
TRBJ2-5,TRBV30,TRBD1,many,TGTGCCTGGTGGGACAGGGGGCGCGGTGAGACCCAGTACTTC,CAWWDRGRGETQYF
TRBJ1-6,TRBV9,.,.,TGTGCCAGCAGCGTAAACACAGAGATCGATTCGCCCCTCCACTTT,CASSVNTEIDSPLHF
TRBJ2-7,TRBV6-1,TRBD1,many,TGTGCCAGCAGGCCCTCCGGGACAGGGGGTTACGAGCAGTACTTC,CASRPSGTGGYEQYF
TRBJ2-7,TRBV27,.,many,TGTGCCAGCAGCTTTTCGGGGATACAAGCCTACGAGCAGTACTTC,CASSFSGIQAYEQYF
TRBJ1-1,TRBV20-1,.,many,TGCAGTCCACCACAAGCCGGGGGCACTGAAGCTTTCTTT,CSPPQAGGTEAFF
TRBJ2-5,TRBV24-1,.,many,TGTGCCACCAGTGACCCCGGGGGCGCCGGGGCGACCCAGTACTTC,CATSDPGGAGATQYF
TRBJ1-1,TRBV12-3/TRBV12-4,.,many,TGTGCCAGCAGTCCAGAGTTGAGGGGCACTGAAGCTTTCTTT,CASSPELRGTEAFF
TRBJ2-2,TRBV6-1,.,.,TGTGCCAACAGTGACGGAGCGGACACCGGGGAGCTGTTTTTT,CANSDGADTGELFF
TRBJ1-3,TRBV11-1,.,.,TGTGCCAGCAGCCAAGAGGGGGGACCCTCTGGAAACACCATATATTTT,CASSQEGGPSGNTIYF
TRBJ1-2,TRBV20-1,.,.,TGCAGTGCTAGAGTCCCGGGGGCGAGCTATGGCTACACCTTC,CSARVPGASYGYTF
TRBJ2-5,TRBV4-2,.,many,TGTGCCAGCAGCCAAGATCGGTTAGTCTGGGAGACCCAGTACTTC,CASSQDRLVWETQYF
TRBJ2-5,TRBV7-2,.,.,TGTGCCAGCAGCCCCGGGTCACGTCGGGAGACCCAGTACTTC,CASSPGSRRETQYF
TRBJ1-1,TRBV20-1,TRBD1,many,TGCAGTGCCGGACAGGGGCTCACTGAAGCTTTCTTT,CSAGQGLTEAFF
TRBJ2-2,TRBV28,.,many,TGTGCCAGCAGTTTGCGGTTGAACACCGGGGAGCTGTTTTTT,CASSLRLNTGELFF
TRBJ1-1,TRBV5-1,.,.,TGCGCCAGCAGCTTGCGCCTGTGGGGGCCTACCTTAAGGAACACTGAAGCTTTCTTT,CASSLRLWGPTLRNTEAFF
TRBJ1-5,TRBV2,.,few,TGTGCCAGCATGACGCGGGAAGGGAATCAGCCCCAGCATTTT,CASMTREGNQPQHF
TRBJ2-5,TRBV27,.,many,TGTGCCAGCAGTTTATTAGGGTTTGGGACCCAGTACTTC,CASSLLGFGTQYF
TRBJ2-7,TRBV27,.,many,TGTGCCAGCAGTTTAGGGGGGGCAGGTCTCGAGCAGTACTTC,CASSLGGAGLEQYF
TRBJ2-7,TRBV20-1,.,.,TGCAGTGCTAGAGATCCACTTGCCTACGAGCAGTACTTC,CSARDPLAYEQYF
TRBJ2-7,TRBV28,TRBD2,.,TGTGCCAGCAGCCGACTAGCGGGAGATGGGGAGCAGTACTTC,CASSRLAGDGEQYF
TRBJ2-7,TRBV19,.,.,TGTGCCAGTAGTATATCATTTCGACTTCGTACCTACGAGCAGTACTTC,CASSISFRLRTYEQYF
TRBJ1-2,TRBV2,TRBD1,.,TGTGCCAGCACGGGACAGGGAGTTGACTATGGCTACACCTTC,CASTGQGVDYGYTF
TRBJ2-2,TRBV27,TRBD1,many,TGTGCCAGCAGTTCTGGCCAGTGGGGGACAGAGGACACCGGGGAGCTGTTTTTT,CASSSGQWGTEDTGELFF
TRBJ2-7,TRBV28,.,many,TGTGCCAGCAGTTTATTGAGCGAGCAGTACTTC,CASSLLSEQYF
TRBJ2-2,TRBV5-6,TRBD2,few,TGTGCCAGCAGCTCGCGACTAGCGGGGGCCTATAACACCGGGGAGCTGTTTTTT,CASSSRLAGAYNTGELFF
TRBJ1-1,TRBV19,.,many,TGTGCCAGTAGTCTTGCGATGAACACTGAAGCTTGCTTT,CASSLAMNTEACF
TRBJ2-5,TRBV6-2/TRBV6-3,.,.,TGTGCCAGCAATTTCTACCCCCCTGGAAGGTTCCAAGAGACCCAGTACTTC,CASNFYPPGRFQETQYF
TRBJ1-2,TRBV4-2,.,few,TGTGCCAGCAGCCAAGATATAGGGAGTTTGTATGGCTACACCTTC,CASSQDIGSLYGYTF
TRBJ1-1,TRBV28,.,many,TGTGCCAGCAGTTGGGTAATTGGGGACACTGAAGCTTTCTTT,CASSWVIGDTEAFF
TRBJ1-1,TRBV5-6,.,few,TGTGCCAGCAGCTTGATCAGTACCGAAGCTTTCTTT,CASSLISTEAFF
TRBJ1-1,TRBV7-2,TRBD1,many,TGTGCCAGCAGCTTGCCGGACAGGGTAGCGACCGAAGCTTTCTTT,CASSLPDRVATEAFF
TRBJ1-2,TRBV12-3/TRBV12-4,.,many,TGTGCCAGCAGCCTCCCTGGCAGGGTGGACTATGGCTACACCTTC,CASSLPGRVDYGYTF
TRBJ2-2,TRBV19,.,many,TGTGCCAGTGGGGACATCTCGGCCGGGGAGCTGTTTTTT,CASGDISAGELFF
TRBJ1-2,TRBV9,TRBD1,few,TGTGCCAGCAGCGCAACAGGGGGGCCCGACTATGGCTACACCTTC,CASSATGGPDYGYTF
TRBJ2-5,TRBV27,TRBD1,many,TGTGCCAGCAGGGGACAGCAGACCTCCTTGGCTTTAGAGACCCAGTACTTC,CASRGQQTSLALETQYF